This TCR beta chain is from a study of CD8 T cells in Susac syndrome. With random hexamers, roughly 0.45 to 1 ug RNA was reverse transcribed. Amplification of TCR beta CDR3 across 54 Vbeta and 13 Jbeta was performed with immunoSEQ multiplex PCR. TCRdb independently ran MiXCR on the immunoSEQ multiplex PCR reads; one entry per CDR3 protein. The table has approximately 200,000 distinct CDR3 sequences, over 90% seen once. This clonotype turned up a few times. CD8+ and CD4+ blood T cells underwent TCR beta sequencing. The multiple sclerosis controls comprised treatment-naive patients whose relapsing-remitting disease was stable or active. The CDR3 contains 11 residues. The V end was cut by 7 bases, the J end by 4 bases, with 10 bases between. In germline, CDR1 is SQVTM, CDR2 ANQGSEA.

The clonotype comes from a human donor with multiple sclerosis. J is TRBJ1-1 and V is TRBV29-1, with D uncertain. Source material: CD4+ T cells from PBMCs. The CDR3 DNA is TGCAGCGCCGGGTTCGGCACTGAAGCTTTCTTT. Its translation is CSAGFGTEAFF.